These T cell receptor beta chains were read from a single sample in a study of post-analysis software for immune sequencing data. TCRdb passed the PCR reads through MiXCR, listing each CDR3 protein once. The repertoire includes around 770,000 distinct CDR3 sequences, about 45% of them detected once, and over 4.5% sits in the top ten. Material for sequencing was blood. The receptor set was obtained from a girl aged 10-17 years with multiple sclerosis. CDR3s include the opening cysteine and the closing phenylalanine or tryptophan. A D gene is named only where the DNA matches it firmly. A row's size may be missing; if present it is once, few, many or a size class.

j_call	clone_size	d_call	v_call	cdr3_nt	cdr3_aa
TRBJ1-2	NA	NA	TRBV7-3	TGTGCCAGCAGCCACAGGGACGGCTATGGCTACACCTTC	CASSHRDGYGYTF
TRBJ2-1	NA	NA	TRBV15	TGTGCCACCAGCAGGGACAGCTACAATGAGCAGTTCTTC	CATSRDSYNEQFF
TRBJ2-5	few	TRBD1	TRBV4-1	TGCGCCAGCAGCCAAGATGTGCCAGGGGGTTTACAAGAGACCCAGTACTTC	CASSQDVPGGLQETQYF
TRBJ2-3	once	TRBD1	TRBV19	TGTGCCAGTACCTCGACAGGGGGCCCAGATACGCAGTATTTT	CASTSTGGPDTQYF
TRBJ2-1	few	TRBD2	TRBV7-3	TGTGCCAGCAGCAGAACCTCCGGACTAGCGGGGGGTGAGCAGTTCTTC	CASSRTSGLAGGEQFF
TRBJ2-7	many	NA	TRBV20-1	TGCAGTGCTAGTAGGGCAGCTACCTACGAGCAGTACTTC	CSASRAATYEQYF
TRBJ2-7	once	TRBD1	TRBV28	TGTGCCAGCACCCGGGACAGGGTTGGCGAGCAGTACTTC	CASTRDRVGEQYF
TRBJ1-2	NA	NA	TRBV3-1	TGTGCCAGCAGCCAAGATGTGCAGGGATGGGGCTACACCTTC	CASSQDVQGWGYTF
TRBJ2-3	few	TRBD2	TRBV14	TGTGCCAGCAGCCAAGATCGGGGGGGAAGCACAGATACGCAGTATTTT	CASSQDRGGSTDTQYF
TRBJ1-1	NA	TRBD1	TRBV7-9	TGTGCCAGCAGCTTAGGAGGGGCGGTAGGGGGCATGAACACTGAAGCTTTCTTT	CASSLGGAVGGMNTEAFF
TRBJ2-1	NA	NA	TRBV6-1	TGTGCCAGCATTGATTTCTCCTACAATGAGCAGTTCTTC	CASIDFSYNEQFF
TRBJ2-5	NA	TRBD1	TRBV20-1	TGCAGTGCTCCCACAACAGGGACAGGGACCCAGTACTTC	CSAPTTGTGTQYF
TRBJ1-5	few	NA	TRBV28	TGTGCCAGCAGCGTCTATAGCAATCAGCCCCAGCATTTT	CASSVYSNQPQHF
TRBJ2-7	NA	NA	TRBV3-1	TGTGCCAGTAGTCGTCGGGACTTCCCCTACGAGCAGTACTTC	CASSRRDFPYEQYF
TRBJ1-1	NA	NA	TRBV7-2	TGTGCCAGCAGCTTAGGGAGGGGCCGGGACACTGAAGCTTTCTTT	CASSLGRGRDTEAFF
TRBJ1-2	NA	TRBD1	TRBV12-3/TRBV12-4	TGTGCCAGCAGTTTAGGGGGACAGCGCTATGGCTACACCTTC	CASSLGGQRYGYTF
TRBJ2-7	NA	TRBD2	TRBV24-1	TGTGCCACCAGTGATGCGACTAGCGGGAGCTACGAGCAGTACTTC	CATSDATSGSYEQYF
TRBJ2-1	NA	TRBD2	TRBV28	TGTGCCAGCAGCGAACTAGCGATTATCCACAATGAGCAGTTCTTC	CASSELAIIHNEQFF
TRBJ2-5	few	TRBD2	TRBV4-3	TGCGCCAGCAGCCAGGAGAGCGGGAGGGGATCTGAGACCCAGTACTTC	CASSQESGRGSETQYF
TRBJ2-3	NA	TRBD2	TRBV9	TGTGCCAGCAGCCCACGGGGACTAGCGGGACGAGATACGCAGTATTTT	CASSPRGLAGRDTQYF
TRBJ2-5	NA	NA	TRBV10-3	TGTGCCATCAGTGGAAGCAGCGGCACGAAAGAGACCCAGTACTTC	CAISGSSGTKETQYF
TRBJ2-5	NA	NA	TRBV10-3	TGTGCCATCAGTGAGTTAGGGCGCGAAGAGACCCAGTACTTC	CAISELGREETQYF
TRBJ2-5	NA	TRBD1	TRBV6-5	TGTGCCAGCAGTTCCCAGACAGGGCCCCAAGAGACCCAGTACTTC	CASSSQTGPQETQYF
TRBJ2-7	few	NA	TRBV20-1	TGCAGTGCTAGCCCCCCCGAAACCTACGAGCAGTACTTC	CSASPPETYEQYF
TRBJ1-2	few	NA	TRBV29-1	TGCACCACGGACAGCACCTATGGCTACACCTTC	CTTDSTYGYTF
TRBJ2-7	NA	TRBD1	TRBV28	TGTGCCAGCAGTCCCCGGGGACAGGGTACCGACGAGCAGTACTTC	CASSPRGQGTDEQYF
TRBJ2-5	few	TRBD1	TRBV29-1	TGCAGCGTCACTCGGACAGGGGTAGGGTCGGAGACCCAGTACTTC	CSVTRTGVGSETQYF
TRBJ2-1	NA	TRBD2	TRBV5-6	TGTGCCAGCACGGAGGCCGGGAGGAATGAGCAGTTCTTC	CASTEAGRNEQFF
TRBJ2-2	NA	NA	TRBV27	TGTGCCAGCTTGGGTATGGGGGACACCGGGGAGCTGTTTTTT	CASLGMGDTGELFF
TRBJ2-1	NA	TRBD1	TRBV5-5	TGTGCCAGCAGCCGAAAGGGACAGGGGGACAATGAGCAGTTCTTC	CASSRKGQGDNEQFF
TRBJ2-3	NA	TRBD2	TRBV20-1	TGCAGTGCTTTTACTAGCGGGAGGACAGATACGCAGTATTTT	CSAFTSGRTDTQYF
TRBJ2-6	NA	NA	TRBV5-6	TGTGCCAGCACCACCCCTCTTAAGGGACCTGGGGCCAACATCCTGACTTTC	CASTTPLKGPGANILTF
TRBJ2-7	few	TRBD2	TRBV27	TGTGCCAGCAGCCCAATGAGGGCTAGCGGTAGCTCCTACGAGCAGTACTTC	CASSPMRASGSSYEQYF
TRBJ2-4	few	TRBD2	TRBV20-1	TGCAGTGCCCCACCGGGACTAGCGGACGAAAACATTCAGTACTTC	CSAPPGLADENIQYF
TRBJ2-1	NA	TRBD2	TRBV20-1	TGCAGTGTCGGGAGGAATGGGCAGTTCTTC	CSVGRNGQFF
TRBJ1-1	NA	NA	TRBV5-1	TGCGCCAGCAGCGGCAGGGATATAAGCACTGGAGCTTTCTTT	CASSGRDISTGAFF
TRBJ2-5	NA	NA	TRBV6-6	TGTGCCAGCAAGAACAGCAACCAAGAGACCCAGTACTTC	CASKNSNQETQYF
TRBJ2-7	NA	TRBD1	TRBV7-9	TGTGCCAGCGTTGACAGGGAGTGGGGCGAGCAGTACTTC	CASVDREWGEQYF
TRBJ2-1	NA	TRBD2	TRBV24-1	TGTGCCACCAGTAACCCAGCGGGAGGGCGGAATGAGCAGTTCTTC	CATSNPAGGRNEQFF
TRBJ1-2	NA	NA	TRBV15	TGTGCCACCAGCAGAGATGGCAGGGGAGGCGATGGCTACACCTTC	CATSRDGRGGDGYTF
TRBJ1-2	few	TRBD1	TRBV2	TGTGCCAGCAGGGGGACAGGGGTCGCTGGCTACACCTTC	CASRGTGVAGYTF
TRBJ2-7	NA	NA	TRBV7-9	TGTGCCACCAAAGGAGGGACCTTCGAGCAGTACTTC	CATKGGTFEQYF
TRBJ2-1	NA	NA	TRBV7-9	TGTGCCAGCAGCTTAATAATGTCATTGGGGTACAATGAGCAGTTCTTC	CASSLIMSLGYNEQFF
TRBJ2-7	NA	NA	TRBV4-3	TGCGCCAGCAGCCAATCTCCCTCTAGCTCCTACGAGCAGTACTTC	CASSQSPSSSYEQYF
TRBJ2-1	few	TRBD2	TRBV10-3	TGTGCCACCGCGGGGCTTACTAGCGGGGACGGGAATGAGCAGTTCTTC	CATAGLTSGDGNEQFF
TRBJ2-7	NA	TRBD1	TRBV5-1	TGCGCCAGCAGCCTAAGGGACAGGCTCTACGAGCAGTACTTC	CASSLRDRLYEQYF
TRBJ2-3	few	NA	TRBV10-3	TGTGCCATCAAGGGGATTAAGCCAGATACGCAGTATTTT	CAIKGIKPDTQYF
TRBJ1-5	few	TRBD1	TRBV10-3	TGTGCCACCAGACAGGGAAGTAGCAATCAGCCCCAGCATTTT	CATRQGSSNQPQHF
TRBJ1-1	NA	NA	TRBV20-1	TGCAGTGTGCAGGGGACTGAAGCTTTCTTT	CSVQGTEAFF
TRBJ2-2	NA	NA	TRBV6-5	TGTGCCAGCAGCTCAGCGAACACCGGGGAGCTGTTTTTT	CASSSANTGELFF
TRBJ2-3	NA	NA	TRBV6-2/TRBV6-3	TGTGCCAGCAGTTACGTGGGGGCAGATACGCAGTATTTT	CASSYVGADTQYF
TRBJ2-3	few	NA	TRBV29-1	TGCAGCGCGATTGCGTATACTAGCACAGATACGCAGTATTTT	CSAIAYTSTDTQYF
TRBJ2-7	NA	NA	TRBV7-8	TGTGCCAGCAGCCCTTCCTCCATAGCGGTCCTCGGTGAGCAGTACTTC	CASSPSSIAVLGEQYF
TRBJ2-1	NA	TRBD2	TRBV28	TGTGCCAGCACCGTTGGGACTAGCATAGCCAATGAGCAGTTCTTC	CASTVGTSIANEQFF
TRBJ1-5	NA	NA	TRBV10-3	TGTGCCATTTCGACAGACCTTAGCAATCAGCCCCAGCATTTT	CAISTDLSNQPQHF
TRBJ1-2	NA	TRBD1	TRBV4-1	TGCGCCAGCAGCAGGGACAGGCCATCCCCAGGCTATGGCTACACCTTC	CASSRDRPSPGYGYTF
TRBJ1-2	NA	TRBD1	TRBV20-1	TGCAGTGCTAGAGCCCCCGGGACAGGACGTGGCTACACCTTC	CSARAPGTGRGYTF
TRBJ2-2	few	NA	TRBV5-6	TGTGCCAGCAGCCTGGGAGTCGGGGAGCTGTTTTTT	CASSLGVGELFF
TRBJ2-1	NA	NA	TRBV5-1	TGCGCCAGCAGCTTGGGGGACACCTCCTACAATGAGCAGTTCTTC	CASSLGDTSYNEQFF